The clone carrying this T cell receptor (beta chain) was found a few times. These data belong to a study of molecular identifiers for immune sequencing clone quantification. TCRdb re-called the PCR reads through MiXCR, storing one row per CDR3 protein. The sample holds about 640,000 distinct CDR3 sequences, 15% to 20% seen once. With V trimmed by 2 bases and J by 4 bases, 13 bases remained unmatched. The CDR3 sequence is 17 residues long. In germline, CDR1 is LGHDT, CDR2 YNNKEL (reference sequence). The specimen was naive CD8+ T cells from blood, with Jurkat cell RNA spiked in. This sample's subset: FACS-sorted CD8+CD4-CCR7+CD45RA+ naive T cells. This clonotype was sampled from a human donor in good health. Some libraries in this study had Jurkat cell RNA spiked in. The rearrangement joins TRBV3-1 to TRBJ2-5; TRBD1 agrees at 7 bases. CDR3 protein: CASSQQADGQVSETQYF. CDR3 nucleotides: TGTGCCAGCAGCCAACAAGCGGATGGACAGGTTTCAGAGACCCAGTACTTC.